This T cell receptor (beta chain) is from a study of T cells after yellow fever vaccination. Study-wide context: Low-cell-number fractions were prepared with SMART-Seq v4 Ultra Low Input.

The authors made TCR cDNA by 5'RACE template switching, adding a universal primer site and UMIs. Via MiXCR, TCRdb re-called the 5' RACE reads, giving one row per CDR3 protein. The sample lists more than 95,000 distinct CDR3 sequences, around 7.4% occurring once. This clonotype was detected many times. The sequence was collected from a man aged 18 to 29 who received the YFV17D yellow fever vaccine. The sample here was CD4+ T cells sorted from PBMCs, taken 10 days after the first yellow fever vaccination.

The CDR3 DNA sequence: TGTGCCAGCACCAATCGAGCGGGGGGGTTTCTTCCAGATACGCAGTATTTT. This gives the protein CASTNRAGGFLPDTQYF. The V and J genes are TRBV12-3 or TRBV12-4 and TRBJ2-3; TRBD2 matches 10 bases. The CDR3 covers 17 residues. The trim removed 7 bases at V and 4 bases at J, leaving 14 bases unmatched.